This TCR beta chain was identified in a study of T cells after yellow fever vaccination. MiXCR was run by TCRdb on the 5' RACE reads, yielding one entry per CDR3 protein. The repertoire holds approximately 550,000 distinct CDR3 sequences, roughly 12% seen once, with 11% to 15% in the top ten. With V trimmed by 4 bases and J by 0 bases, 4 bases remained unmatched. The CDR3 is 14 residues long. Germline-derived CDR1 and CDR2 are SGHNT and YYREEE (reference sequence). This clonotype was sampled from a man aged 30 to 39 who received the YFV17D yellow fever vaccine. The sequenced sample was PBMCs, obtained on the day of the yellow fever booster vaccination. The V call is TRBV5-4, the J call TRBJ2-7; 7 nucleotides line up with TRBD2. The CDR3, as DNA: TGTGCCAGCAGCGGGGAGGGCGGCTCCTACGAGCAGTACTTC. Protein: CASSGEGGSYEQYF.